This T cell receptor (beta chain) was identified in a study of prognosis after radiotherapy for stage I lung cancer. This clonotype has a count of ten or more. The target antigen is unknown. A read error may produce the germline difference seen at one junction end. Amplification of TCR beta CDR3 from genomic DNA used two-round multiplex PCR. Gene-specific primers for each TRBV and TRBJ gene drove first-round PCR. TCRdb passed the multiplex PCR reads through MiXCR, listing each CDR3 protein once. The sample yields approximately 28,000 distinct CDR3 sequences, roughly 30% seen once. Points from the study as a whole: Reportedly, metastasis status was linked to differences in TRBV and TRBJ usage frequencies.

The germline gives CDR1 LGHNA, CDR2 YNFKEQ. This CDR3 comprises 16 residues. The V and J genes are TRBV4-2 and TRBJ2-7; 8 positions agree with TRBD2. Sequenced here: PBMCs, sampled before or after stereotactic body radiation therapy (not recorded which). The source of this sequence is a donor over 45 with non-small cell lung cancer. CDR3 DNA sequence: TGTGCCAGCAGCCAAGATTGGACGGGAGGGGTTTACGAGCAGTATTTC. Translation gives CASSQDWTGGVYEQYF.